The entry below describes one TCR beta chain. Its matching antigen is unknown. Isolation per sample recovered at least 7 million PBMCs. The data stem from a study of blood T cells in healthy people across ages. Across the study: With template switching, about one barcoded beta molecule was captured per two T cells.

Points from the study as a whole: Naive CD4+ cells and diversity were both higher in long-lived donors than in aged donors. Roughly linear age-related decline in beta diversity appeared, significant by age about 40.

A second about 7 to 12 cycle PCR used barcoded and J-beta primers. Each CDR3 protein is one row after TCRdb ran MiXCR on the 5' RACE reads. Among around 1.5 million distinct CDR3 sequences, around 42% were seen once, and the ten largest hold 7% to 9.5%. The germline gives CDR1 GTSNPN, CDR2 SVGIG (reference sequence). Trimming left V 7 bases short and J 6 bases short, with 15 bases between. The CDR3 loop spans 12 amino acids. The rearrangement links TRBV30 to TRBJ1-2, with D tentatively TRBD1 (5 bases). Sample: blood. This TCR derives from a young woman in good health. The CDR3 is CAFQSGGDGYTF. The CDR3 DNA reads TGTGCCTTTCAAAGCGGGGGTGATGGCTACACCTTC.